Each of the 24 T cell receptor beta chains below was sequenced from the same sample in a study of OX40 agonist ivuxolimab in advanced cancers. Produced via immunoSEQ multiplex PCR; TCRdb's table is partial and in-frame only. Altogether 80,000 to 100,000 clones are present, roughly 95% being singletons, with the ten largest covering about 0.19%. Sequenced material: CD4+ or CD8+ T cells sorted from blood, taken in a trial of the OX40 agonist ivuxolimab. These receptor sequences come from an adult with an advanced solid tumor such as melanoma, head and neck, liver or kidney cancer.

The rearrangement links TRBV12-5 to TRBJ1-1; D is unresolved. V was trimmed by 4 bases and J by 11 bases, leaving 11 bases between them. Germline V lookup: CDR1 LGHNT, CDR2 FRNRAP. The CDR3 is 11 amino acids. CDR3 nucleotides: TGTGCTAGTGGTTCGGGGTCGGTGGCTTTCTTT. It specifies CASGSGSVAFF.

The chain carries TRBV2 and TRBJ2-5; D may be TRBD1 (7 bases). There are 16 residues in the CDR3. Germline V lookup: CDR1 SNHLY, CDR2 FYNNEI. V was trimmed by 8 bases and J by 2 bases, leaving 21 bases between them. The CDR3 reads CASVDWRDSVQETQYF. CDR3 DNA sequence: TGTGCCAGCGTGGATTGGAGGGACAGTGTACAAGAGACCCAGTACTTC.

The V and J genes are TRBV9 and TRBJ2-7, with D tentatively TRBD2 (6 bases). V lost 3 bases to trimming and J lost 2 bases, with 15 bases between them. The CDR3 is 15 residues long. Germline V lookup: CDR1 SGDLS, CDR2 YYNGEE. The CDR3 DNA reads TGTGCCAGCAGCGGTGGAGGGACTCGAGCCTACGAGCAGTACTTC. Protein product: CASSGGGTRAYEQYF.

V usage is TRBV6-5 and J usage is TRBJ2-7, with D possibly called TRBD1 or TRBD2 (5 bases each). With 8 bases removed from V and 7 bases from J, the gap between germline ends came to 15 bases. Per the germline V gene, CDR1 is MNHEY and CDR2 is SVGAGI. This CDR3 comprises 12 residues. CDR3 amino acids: CASRRGRDEQYF. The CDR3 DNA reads TGTGCCAGCCGAAGGGGCCGGGATGAGCAGTACTTC.

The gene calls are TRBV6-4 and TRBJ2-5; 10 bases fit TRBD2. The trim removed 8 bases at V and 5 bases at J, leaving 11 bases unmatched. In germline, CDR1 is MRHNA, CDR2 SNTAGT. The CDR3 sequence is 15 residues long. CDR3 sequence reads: CASSASGGRGETQYF. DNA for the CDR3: TGTGCCAGCTCGGCTAGCGGGGGTCGAGGGGAGACCCAGTACTTC.

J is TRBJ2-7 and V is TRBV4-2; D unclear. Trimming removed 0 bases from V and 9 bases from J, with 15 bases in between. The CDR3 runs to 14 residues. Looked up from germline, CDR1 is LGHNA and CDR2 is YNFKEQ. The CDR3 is CASSQDRTSGRQYF. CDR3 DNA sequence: TGTGCCAGCAGCCAAGATCGAACTTCTGGCCGGCAGTACTTC.

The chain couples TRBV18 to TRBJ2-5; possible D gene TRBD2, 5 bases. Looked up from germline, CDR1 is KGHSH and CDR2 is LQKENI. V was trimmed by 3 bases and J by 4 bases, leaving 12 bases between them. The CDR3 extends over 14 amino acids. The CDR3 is CASSPTGIGETQYF. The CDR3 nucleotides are TGTGCCAGCTCACCCACGGGGATCGGAGAGACCCAGTACTTC.

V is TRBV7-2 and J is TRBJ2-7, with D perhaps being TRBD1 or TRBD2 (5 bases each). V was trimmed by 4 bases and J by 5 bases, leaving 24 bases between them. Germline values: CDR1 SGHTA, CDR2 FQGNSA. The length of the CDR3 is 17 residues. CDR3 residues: CASSSAAWETEVHEQYF. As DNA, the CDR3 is TGTGCCAGCAGCTCAGCCGCCTGGGAGACAGAAGTCCACGAGCAGTACTTC.

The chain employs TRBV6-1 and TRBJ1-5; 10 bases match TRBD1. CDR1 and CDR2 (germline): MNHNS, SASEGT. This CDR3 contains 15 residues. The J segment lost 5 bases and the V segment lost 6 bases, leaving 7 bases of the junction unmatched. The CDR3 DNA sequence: TGTGCCAGCAGCAGGGGGGACAGGGGATATCAGCCCCAGCATTTT. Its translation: CASSRGDRGYQPQHF.

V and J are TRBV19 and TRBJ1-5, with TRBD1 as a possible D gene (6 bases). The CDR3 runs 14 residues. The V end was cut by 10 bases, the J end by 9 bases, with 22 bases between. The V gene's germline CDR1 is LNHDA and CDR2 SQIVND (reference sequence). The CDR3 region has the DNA TGTGCCACATCACTGGCAGGGACACCCGCGCCCCAGCATTTT. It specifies CATSLAGTPAPQHF.

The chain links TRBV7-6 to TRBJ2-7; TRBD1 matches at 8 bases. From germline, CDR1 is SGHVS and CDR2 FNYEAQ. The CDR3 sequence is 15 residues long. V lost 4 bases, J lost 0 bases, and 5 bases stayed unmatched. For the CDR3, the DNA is TGTGCCAGCAGCTCAGGGGGCACCCGCTCCTACGAGCAGTACTTC. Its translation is CASSSGGTRSYEQYF.

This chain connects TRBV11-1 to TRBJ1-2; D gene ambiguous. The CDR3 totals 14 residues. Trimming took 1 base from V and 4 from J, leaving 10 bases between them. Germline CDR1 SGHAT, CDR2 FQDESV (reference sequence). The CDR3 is CASSLDLLLYGYTF. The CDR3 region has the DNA TGTGCCAGCAGCTTAGATCTCCTACTCTATGGCTACACCTTC.

This chain's CDR3 is CASSTRDTSYEQYF. Written as DNA, the CDR3 is TGTGCCAGCAGCACCCGGGACACTTCCTACGAGCAGTACTTC. V and J are TRBV9 and TRBJ2-7, with D possibly TRBD1 on 6 matching bases. The V gene lost 4 bases and the J gene lost 1 base, with 12 bases spanning the gap. The CDR3 spans 14 residues. The V gene's germline CDR1 is SGDLS and CDR2 YYNGEE. The entire variable domain, with the rest obtained from reference TRBV9 and TRBJ2-7, is as follows: DSGVTQTPKHLITATGQRVTLRCSPRSGDLSVYWYQQSLDQGLQFLIQYYNGEERAKGNILERFSAQQFPDLHSELNLSSLELGDSALYFCASSTRDTSYEQYFGPGTRLTVT.

CDR3 sequence (DNA): TGTGCCACCAGCTTCCGACCGGGACTAGGGGAGACCCAGTACTTC. This translates into CATSFRPGLGETQYF. This chain links TRBV15 with TRBJ2-5; 8 bases line up with TRBD2. With 5 bases clipped from V and 5 bases from J, the junction kept 10 bases outside the gene matches. This CDR3 has 15 amino acids. The germline V gene has CDR1 LNHNV and CDR2 YYDKDF (reference sequence).

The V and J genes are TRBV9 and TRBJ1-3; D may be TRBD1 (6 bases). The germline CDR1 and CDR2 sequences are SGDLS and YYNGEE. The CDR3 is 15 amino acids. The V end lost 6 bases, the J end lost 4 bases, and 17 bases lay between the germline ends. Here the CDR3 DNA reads TGTGCCAGCACCCCGGCAGGGGAATTAGGAAACACCATATATTTT. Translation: CASTPAGELGNTIYF.

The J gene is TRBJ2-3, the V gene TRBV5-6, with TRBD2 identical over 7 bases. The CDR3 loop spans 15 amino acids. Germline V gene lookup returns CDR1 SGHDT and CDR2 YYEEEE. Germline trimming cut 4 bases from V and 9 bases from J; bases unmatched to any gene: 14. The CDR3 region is CASSNRGSLGGTQYF. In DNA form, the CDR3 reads TGTGCCAGCAGCAACCGCGGGAGCCTAGGCGGGACGCAGTATTTT.

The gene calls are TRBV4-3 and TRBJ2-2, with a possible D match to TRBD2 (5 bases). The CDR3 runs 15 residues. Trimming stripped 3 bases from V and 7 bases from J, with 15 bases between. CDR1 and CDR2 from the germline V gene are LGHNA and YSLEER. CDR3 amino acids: CASSQAAAAGGELFF. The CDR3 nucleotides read TGCGCCAGCAGCCAGGCCGCGGCCGCGGGCGGGGAGCTGTTTTTT.

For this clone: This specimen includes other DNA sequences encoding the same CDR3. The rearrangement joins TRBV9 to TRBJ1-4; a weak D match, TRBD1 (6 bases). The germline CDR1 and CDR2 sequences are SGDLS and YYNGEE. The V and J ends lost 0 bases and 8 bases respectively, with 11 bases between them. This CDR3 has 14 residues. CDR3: CASSVGQGNEKLFF. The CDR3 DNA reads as TGTGCCAGCAGCGTAGGCCAGGGGAACGAAAAACTGTTTTTT.

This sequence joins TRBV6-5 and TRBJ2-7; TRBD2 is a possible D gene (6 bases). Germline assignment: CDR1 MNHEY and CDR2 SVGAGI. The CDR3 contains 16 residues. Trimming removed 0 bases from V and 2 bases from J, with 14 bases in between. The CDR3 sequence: CASSYSWDSIPYEQYF. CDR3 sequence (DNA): TGTGCCAGCAGTTACTCATGGGACTCCATACCCTACGAGCAGTACTTC.

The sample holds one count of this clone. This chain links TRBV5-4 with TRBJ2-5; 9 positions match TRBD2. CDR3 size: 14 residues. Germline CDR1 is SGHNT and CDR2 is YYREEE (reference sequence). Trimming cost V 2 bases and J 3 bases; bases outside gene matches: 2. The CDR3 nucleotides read TGTGCCAGCAGCTTAGCGGGGGGTAAAGAGACCCAGTACTTC. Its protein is CASSLAGGKETQYF.

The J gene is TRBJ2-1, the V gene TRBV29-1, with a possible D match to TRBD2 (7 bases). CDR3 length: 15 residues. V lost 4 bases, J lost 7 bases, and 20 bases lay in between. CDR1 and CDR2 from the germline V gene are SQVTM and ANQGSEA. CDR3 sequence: CSVAGGSGIGNEQFF. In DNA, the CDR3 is TGCAGCGTTGCGGGGGGCTCGGGTATTGGGAATGAGCAGTTCTTC.

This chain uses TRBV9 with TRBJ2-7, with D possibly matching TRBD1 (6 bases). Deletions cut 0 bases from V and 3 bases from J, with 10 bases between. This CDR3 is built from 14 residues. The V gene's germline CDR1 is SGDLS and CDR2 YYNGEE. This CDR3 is CASSVAGTSYEQYF. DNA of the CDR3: TGTGCCAGCAGCGTAGCTGGGACAAGCTACGAGCAGTACTTC.

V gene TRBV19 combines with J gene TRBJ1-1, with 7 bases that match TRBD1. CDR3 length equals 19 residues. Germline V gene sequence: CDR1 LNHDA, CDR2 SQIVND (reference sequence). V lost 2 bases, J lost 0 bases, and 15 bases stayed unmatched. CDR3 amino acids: CASSIRGQTSNSMNTEAFF. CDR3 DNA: TGTGCCAGTAGTATAAGGGGGCAGACCTCAAACTCCATGAACACTGAAGCTTTCTTT.

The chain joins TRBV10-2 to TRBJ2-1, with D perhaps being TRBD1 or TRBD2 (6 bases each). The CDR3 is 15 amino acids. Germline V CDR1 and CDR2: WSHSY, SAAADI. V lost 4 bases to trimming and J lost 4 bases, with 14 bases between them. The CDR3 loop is CASSAGDWMYNEQFF. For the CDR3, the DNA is TGCGCCAGCAGTGCAGGGGACTGGATGTACAATGAGCAGTTCTTC.